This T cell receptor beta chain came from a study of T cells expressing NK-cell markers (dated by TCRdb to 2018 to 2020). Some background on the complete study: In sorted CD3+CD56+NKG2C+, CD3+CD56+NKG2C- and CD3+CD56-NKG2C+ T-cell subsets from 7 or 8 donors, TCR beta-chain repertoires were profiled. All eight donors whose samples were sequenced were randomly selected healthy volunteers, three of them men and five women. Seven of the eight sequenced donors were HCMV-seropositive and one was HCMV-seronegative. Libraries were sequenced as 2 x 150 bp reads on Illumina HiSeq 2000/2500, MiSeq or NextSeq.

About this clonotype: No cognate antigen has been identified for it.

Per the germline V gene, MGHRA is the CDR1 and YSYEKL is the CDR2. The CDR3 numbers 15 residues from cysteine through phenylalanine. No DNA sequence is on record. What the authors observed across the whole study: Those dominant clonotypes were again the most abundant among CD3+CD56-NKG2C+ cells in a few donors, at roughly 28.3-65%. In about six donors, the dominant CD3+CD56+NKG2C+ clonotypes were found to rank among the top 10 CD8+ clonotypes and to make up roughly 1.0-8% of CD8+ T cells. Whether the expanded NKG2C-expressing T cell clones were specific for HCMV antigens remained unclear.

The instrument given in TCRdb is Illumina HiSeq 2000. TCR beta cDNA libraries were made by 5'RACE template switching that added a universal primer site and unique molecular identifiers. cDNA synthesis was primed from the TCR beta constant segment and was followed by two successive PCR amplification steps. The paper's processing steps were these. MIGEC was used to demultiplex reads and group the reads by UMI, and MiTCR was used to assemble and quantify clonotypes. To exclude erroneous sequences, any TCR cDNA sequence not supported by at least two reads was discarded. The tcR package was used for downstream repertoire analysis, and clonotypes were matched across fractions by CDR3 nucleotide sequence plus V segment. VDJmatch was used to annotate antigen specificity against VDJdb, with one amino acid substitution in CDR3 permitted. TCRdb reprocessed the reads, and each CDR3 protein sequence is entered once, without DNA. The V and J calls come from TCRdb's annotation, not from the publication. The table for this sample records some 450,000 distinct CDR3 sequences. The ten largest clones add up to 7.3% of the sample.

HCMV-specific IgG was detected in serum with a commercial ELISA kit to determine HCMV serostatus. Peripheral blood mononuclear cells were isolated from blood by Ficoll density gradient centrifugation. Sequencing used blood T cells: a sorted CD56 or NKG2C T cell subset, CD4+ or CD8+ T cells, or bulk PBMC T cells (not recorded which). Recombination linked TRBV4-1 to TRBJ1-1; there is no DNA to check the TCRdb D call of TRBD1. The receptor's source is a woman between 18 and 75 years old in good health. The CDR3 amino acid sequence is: CASSQAPQGGTEAFF.